This T cell receptor (beta chain) was observed in a study of technical replicates of blood from four donors. This clone was counted a few times. Looked up from germline, CDR1 is LGHNA and CDR2 is YSLEER. V lost 4 bases to trimming and J lost 0 bases; unmatched junction nucleotides: 6. This CDR3 region has 18 residues. Only in-frame clones appear in the TCRdb table, and some are missing; sequencing was by immunoSEQ multiplex PCR. The data contain 80,000 or so clones, 70% to 90% of them singletons. Sequenced material: PBMCs. J is TRBJ2-4 and V is TRBV4-3, with TRBD2 identical over 13 bases. This clonotype was obtained from a human donor in good health. Some clones in this sample may be carry-over from other donors' samples. DNA of the CDR3: TGCGCCAGCAGCCCGGGACTAGCGGGGCTCCTAGCCAAAAACATTCAGTACTTC. Protein product: CASSPGLAGLLAKNIQYF.